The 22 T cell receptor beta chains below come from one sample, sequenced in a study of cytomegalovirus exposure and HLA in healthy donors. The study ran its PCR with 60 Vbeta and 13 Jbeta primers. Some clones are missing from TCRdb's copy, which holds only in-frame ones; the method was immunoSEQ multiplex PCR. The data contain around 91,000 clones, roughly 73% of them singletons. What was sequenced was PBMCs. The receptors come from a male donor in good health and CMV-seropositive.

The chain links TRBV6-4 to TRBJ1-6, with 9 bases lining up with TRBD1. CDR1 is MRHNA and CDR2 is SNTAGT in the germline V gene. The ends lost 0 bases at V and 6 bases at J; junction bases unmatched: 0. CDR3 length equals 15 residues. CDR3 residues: CASSDSTGGNSPLHF. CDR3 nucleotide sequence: TGTGCCAGCAGTGACTCGACAGGGGGTAATTCACCCCTCCACTTT.

In nucleotides, the CDR3 is TGTGCCAGCAGTTTCCCCAGGGGTGAAGCTTTCTTT. Its protein product is CASSFPRGEAFF. The chain uses TRBV28 and TRBJ1-1; perhaps TRBD1 as D (6 bases). This CDR3 comprises 12 residues. V was clipped by 3 bases and J by 7 bases, with 9 bases between them. The V gene's germline CDR1 is MDHEN and CDR2 SYDVKM.

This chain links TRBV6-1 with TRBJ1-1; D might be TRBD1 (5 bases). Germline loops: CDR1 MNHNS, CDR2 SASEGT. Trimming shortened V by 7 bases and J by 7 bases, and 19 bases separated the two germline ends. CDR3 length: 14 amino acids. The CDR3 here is CASNPTRGGIEAFF. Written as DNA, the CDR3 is TGTGCCAGCAACCCAACAAGGGGAGGGATTGAAGCTTTCTTT.

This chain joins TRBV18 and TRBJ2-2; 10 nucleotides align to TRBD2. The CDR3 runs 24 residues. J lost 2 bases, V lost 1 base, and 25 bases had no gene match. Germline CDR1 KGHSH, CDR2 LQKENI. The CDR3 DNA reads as TGTGCCAGCTCACCACTGCCACAGGGGGTTATCGGGACTAGCGCATCTACAAACACCGGGGAGCTGTTTTTT. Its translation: CASSPLPQGVIGTSASTNTGELFF.

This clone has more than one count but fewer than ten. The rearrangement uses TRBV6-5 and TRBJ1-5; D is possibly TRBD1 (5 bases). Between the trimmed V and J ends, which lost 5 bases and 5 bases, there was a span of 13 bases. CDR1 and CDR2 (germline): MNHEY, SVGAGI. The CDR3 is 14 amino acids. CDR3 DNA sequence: TGTGCCAGCAGTAGGGGAGGTGGCGATCAGCCCCAGCATTTT. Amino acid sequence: CASSRGGGDQPQHF.

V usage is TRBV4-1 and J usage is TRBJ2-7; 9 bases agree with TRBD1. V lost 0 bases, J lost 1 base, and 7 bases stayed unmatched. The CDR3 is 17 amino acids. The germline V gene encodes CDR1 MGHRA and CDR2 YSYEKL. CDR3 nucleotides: TGCGCCAGCAGCCAAGATAGGGGGACAGGGTTGTCCTACGAGCAGTACTTC. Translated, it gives CASSQDRGTGLSYEQYF.

In DNA form, the CDR3 reads TGTGCCAGCAGCTTAGTCCGGGATGGCGAGCAGTACTTC. It specifies CASSLVRDGEQYF. The gene calls are TRBV7-2 and TRBJ2-7; D might be TRBD2 (5 bases). CDR1 SGHTA and CDR2 FQGNSA come from the germline V gene. This CDR3 spans 13 amino acids. Trimming stripped 1 base from V and 6 bases from J, with 10 bases between.

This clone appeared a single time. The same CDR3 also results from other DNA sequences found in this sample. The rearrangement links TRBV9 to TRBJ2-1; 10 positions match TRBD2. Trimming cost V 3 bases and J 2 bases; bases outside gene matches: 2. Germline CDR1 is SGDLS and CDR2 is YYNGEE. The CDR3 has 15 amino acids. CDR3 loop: CASSAGLAAYNEQFF. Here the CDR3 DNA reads TGTGCCAGCAGCGCCGGACTAGCGGCCTACAATGAGCAGTTCTTC.

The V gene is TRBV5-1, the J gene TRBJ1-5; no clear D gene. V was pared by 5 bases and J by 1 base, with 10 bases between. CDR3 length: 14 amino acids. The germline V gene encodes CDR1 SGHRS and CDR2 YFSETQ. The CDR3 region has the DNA TGCGCCAGCAGTTTCGACGGGAGCAATCAGCCCCAGCATTTT. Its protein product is CASSFDGSNQPQHF.

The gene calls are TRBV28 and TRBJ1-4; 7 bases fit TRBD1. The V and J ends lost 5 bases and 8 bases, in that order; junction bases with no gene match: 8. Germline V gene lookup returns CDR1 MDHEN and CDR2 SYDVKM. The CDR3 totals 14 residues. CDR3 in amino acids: CASSMDRRQEKLFF. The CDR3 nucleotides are TGTGCCAGCAGTATGGACAGGCGACAGGAAAAACTGTTTTTT.

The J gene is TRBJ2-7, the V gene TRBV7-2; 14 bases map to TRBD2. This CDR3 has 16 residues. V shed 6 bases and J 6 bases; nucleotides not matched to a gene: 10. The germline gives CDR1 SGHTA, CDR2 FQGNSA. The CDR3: CASSRRRGLAGAEQYF. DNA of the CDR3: TGTGCCAGCAGTCGTCGAAGGGGACTAGCGGGAGCCGAGCAGTACTTC.

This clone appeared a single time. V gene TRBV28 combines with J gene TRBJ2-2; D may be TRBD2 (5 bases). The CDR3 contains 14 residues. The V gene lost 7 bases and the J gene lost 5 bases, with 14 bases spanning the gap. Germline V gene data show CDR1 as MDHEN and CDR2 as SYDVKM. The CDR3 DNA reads TGTGCCAGCACCATTCTCGGCGGGACCGGGGAGCTGTTTTTT. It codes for CASTILGGTGELFF.

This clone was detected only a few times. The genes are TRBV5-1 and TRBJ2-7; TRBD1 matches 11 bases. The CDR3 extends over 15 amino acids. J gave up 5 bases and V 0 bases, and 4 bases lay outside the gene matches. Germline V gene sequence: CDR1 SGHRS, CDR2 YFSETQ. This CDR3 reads CASSLVGQGANEQYF. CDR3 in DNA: TGCGCCAGCAGCTTGGTCGGACAGGGGGCCAACGAGCAGTACTTC.

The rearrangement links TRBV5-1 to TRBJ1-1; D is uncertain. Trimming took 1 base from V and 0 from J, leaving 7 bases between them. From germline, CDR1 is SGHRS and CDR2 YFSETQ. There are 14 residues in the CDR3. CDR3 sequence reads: CASSLSSMNTEAFF. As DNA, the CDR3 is TGCGCCAGCAGCTTGTCGAGTATGAACACTGAAGCTTTCTTT.

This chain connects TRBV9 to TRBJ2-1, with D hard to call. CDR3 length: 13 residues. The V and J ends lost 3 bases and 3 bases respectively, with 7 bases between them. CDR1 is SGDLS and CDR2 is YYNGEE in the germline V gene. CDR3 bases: TGTGCCAGCAGCGATGCGGTCTACAATGAGCAGTTCTTC. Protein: CASSDAVYNEQFF.

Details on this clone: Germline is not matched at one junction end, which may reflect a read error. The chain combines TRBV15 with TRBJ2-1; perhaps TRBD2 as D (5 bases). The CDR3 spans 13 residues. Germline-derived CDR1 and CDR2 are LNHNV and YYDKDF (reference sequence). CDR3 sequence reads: CATSRPDYDEQFF. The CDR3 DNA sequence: TGTGCCACCAGCAGACCAGACTACGATGAGCAGTTCTTC. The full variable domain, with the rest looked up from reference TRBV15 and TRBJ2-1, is DAMVIQNPRYQVTQFGKPVTLSCSQTLNHNVMYWYQQKSSQAPKLLFHYYDKDFNNEADTPDNFQSRRPNTSFCFLDIRSPGLGDTAMYLCATSRPDYDEQFFGPGTRLTVL.

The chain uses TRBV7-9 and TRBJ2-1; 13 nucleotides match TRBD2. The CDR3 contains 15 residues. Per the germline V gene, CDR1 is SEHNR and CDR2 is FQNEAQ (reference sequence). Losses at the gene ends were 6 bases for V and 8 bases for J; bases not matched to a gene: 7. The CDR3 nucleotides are TGTGCCAGCAGTTTACTAGCGGGAGGGCCGGATGAGCAGTTCTTC. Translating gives CASSLLAGGPDEQFF.

In DNA form, the CDR3 reads TGTGCCAGCAGCGTCCGGGACAGGGGGGTCACCGGGGAGCTGTTTTTT. Translation gives CASSVRDRGVTGELFF. V usage is TRBV7-8 and J usage is TRBJ2-2, with 11 nucleotides matching TRBD1. Trimming cost V 5 bases and J 4 bases; bases outside gene matches: 6. Looked up from germline, CDR1 is SGHVS and CDR2 is FQNEAQ. CDR3 length: 16 residues.

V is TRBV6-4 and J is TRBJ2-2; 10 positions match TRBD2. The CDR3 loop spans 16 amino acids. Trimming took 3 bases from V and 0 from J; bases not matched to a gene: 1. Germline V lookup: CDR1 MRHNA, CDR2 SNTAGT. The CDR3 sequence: CASSELAGTNTGELFF. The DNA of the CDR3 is TGTGCCAGCAGTGAACTAGCGGGAACGAACACCGGGGAGCTGTTTTTT.

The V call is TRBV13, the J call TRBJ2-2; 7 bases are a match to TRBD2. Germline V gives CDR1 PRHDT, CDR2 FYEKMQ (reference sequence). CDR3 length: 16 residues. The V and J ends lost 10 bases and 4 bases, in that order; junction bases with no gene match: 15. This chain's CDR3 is CATTIHIGRSTGELFF. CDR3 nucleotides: TGTGCCACTACTATACATATCGGGAGGTCCACCGGGGAGCTGTTTTTT.

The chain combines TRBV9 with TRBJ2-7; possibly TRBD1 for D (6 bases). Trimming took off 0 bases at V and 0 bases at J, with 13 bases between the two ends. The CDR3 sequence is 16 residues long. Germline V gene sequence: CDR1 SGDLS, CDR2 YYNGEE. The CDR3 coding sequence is TGTGCCAGCAGCGTAGACCTGGGGGCTTCCTCCTACGAGCAGTACTTC. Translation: CASSVDLGASSYEQYF. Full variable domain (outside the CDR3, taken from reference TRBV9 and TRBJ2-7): DSGVTQTPKHLITATGQRVTLRCSPRSGDLSVYWYQQSLDQGLQFLIQYYNGEERAKGNILERFSAQQFPDLHSELNLSSLELGDSALYFCASSVDLGASSYEQYFGPGTRLTVT.

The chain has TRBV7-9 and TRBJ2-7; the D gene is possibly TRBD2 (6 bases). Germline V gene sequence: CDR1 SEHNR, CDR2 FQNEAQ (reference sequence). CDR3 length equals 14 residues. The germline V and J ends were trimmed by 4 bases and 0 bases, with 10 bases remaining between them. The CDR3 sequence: CASSSSGGSYEQYF. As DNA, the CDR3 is TGTGCCAGCAGCTCTTCCGGGGGCTCCTACGAGCAGTACTTC.